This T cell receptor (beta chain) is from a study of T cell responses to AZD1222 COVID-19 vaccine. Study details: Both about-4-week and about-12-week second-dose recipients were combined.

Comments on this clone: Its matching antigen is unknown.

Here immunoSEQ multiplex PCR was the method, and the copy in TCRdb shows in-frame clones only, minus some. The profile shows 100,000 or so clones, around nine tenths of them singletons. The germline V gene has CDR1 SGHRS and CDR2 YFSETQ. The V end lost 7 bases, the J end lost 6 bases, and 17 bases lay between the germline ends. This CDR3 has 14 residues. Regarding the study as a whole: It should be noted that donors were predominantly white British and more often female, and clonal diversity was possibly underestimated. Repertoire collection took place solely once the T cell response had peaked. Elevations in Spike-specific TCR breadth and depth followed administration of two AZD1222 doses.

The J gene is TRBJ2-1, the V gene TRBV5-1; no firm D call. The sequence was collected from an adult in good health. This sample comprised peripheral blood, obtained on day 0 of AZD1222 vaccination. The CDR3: CASGSGPDANEQFF. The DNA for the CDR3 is TGCGCCAGCGGTTCCGGACCCGACGCCAATGAGCAGTTCTTC.